The sequence of this T cell receptor (beta chain) was determined in a study of cytomegalovirus exposure and HLA in healthy donors. Germline lookup yields CDR1 MNHEY and CDR2 SMNVEV (reference sequence). The CDR3 consists of 15 residues. The V end lost 2 bases, the J end lost 6 bases, and 16 bases lay between the germline ends. 13 Jbeta primers and 60 Vbeta primers were used for the PCR. In the study's own analysis: Later, tens of millions of unique TCR beta chains were counted in an analysis, and roughly 10 million of them were shared. Assay used: immunoSEQ multiplex PCR; TCRdb lists only in-frame clones, some missing. The V and J calls and clone size come from that table; D and trimming were worked out from the DNA. The top ten clones hold 2.7% of a sample with about 200,000 clones, 80% to 85% of them seen once. On this clone itself: Its matching antigen is unknown.

Study outcomes and limitations: An Asian-associated ancestry cluster reportedly showed fewer N-insertions than the roughly 700-donor mean in a later analysis. In a later analysis, about 17,000 TCR beta sequences were associated with HLA alleles at 0.05 false discovery rate.

The source of this sequence is a middle-aged woman in good health and CMV-seronegative. The chain combines TRBV27 with TRBJ1-1, with TRBD1 as a possible D gene (6 bases). Sequencing was done on a sample of PBMCs. The DNA of the CDR3 is TGTGCCAGCAGTTTAAGGCCAGGGGAACGGGCTGAAGCTTTCTTT. Protein sequence: CASSLRPGERAEAFF.